One sample yielded the 11 T cell receptor beta chains listed below, sequenced in a study of T cells in Graves' hyperthyroidism and ophthalmopathy. Using RNA transcripts as the source, TCR beta CDR3 regions were amplified. HTBI primers drove first-round RT-PCR of the TCR CDR3. TCRdb used MiXCR to reprocess the multiplex PCR reads, holding one entry per CDR3 protein. The sample consists of 600,000 to 650,000 distinct CDR3 sequences, roughly 17% of them appearing once. Material for sequencing was blood. The receptors shown here come from a woman in her thirties with Graves' hyperthyroidism.

The table lists this clonotype with many counts. The chain is built from TRBV11-2 and TRBJ2-3, with 13 bases that match TRBD2. The CDR3 has 18 residues. After removal of 5 bases from V and 4 bases from J, the junction contained 12 bases not matched to a gene. Germline loops: CDR1 SGHAT, CDR2 FQNNGV. The CDR3 DNA reads TGTGCCAGCAGCGCCGGGGGCGGACTAGCGGGAGAGGCAGATACGCAGTATTTT. This sequence encodes CASSAGGGLAGEADTQYF.

This clonotype has at least ten counts. This chain links TRBV7-8 with TRBJ2-5, with D possibly being TRBD2 (6 bases). V lost 1 base, J lost 6 bases, and 12 bases lay in between. Germline V gene lookup returns CDR1 SGHVS and CDR2 FQNEAQ. The CDR3 covers 14 residues. The CDR3 DNA sequence: TGTGCCAGCAGCTTAGGCCGGCTAGCGCAGACCCAGTACTTC. The encoded protein is CASSLGRLAQTQYF.

The rearrangement uses TRBV6-1 and TRBJ2-1, with TRBD2 as a possible D gene (6 bases). The germline V and J ends were trimmed by 1 base and 4 bases, with 17 bases remaining between them. Germline V lookup: CDR1 MNHNS, CDR2 SASEGT. CDR3 length: 17 residues. CDR3 sequence reads: CASSEEGLPRKYNEQFF. CDR3 nucleotide sequence: TGTGCCAGCAGTGAAGAGGGACTCCCGCGGAAATACAATGAGCAGTTCTTC.

This chain links TRBV11-1 with TRBJ2-6, with TRBD1 identical over 9 bases. The ends lost 5 bases at V and 4 bases at J; junction bases unmatched: 15. Germline V CDR1 and CDR2: SGHAT, FQDESV (reference sequence). The CDR3 spans 19 residues. The CDR3 DNA reads as TGTGCCAGCAGCCCCCGCCAAGGACAGGGGATGGAAGGGGCCAACGTCCTGACTTTC. Translation gives CASSPRQGQGMEGANVLTF.

Many counts were recorded for this clonotype. This may be a read error, as it is one base from a much larger clone. The genes are TRBV2 and TRBJ2-5, with D hard to call. The CDR3 extends over 10 amino acids. Germline V gene data show CDR1 as SNHLY and CDR2 as FYNNEI. With 7 bases removed from V and 3 bases from J, the gap between germline ends came to 3 bases. The CDR3 DNA reads as TGTGCCAGCAAGGAAGAGACCCAGTACTTC. It translates to CASKEETQYF.

The chain recombines TRBV5-4 with TRBJ2-7, with 13 positions matching TRBD2. Germline CDR1 and CDR2: SGHNT and YYREEE (reference sequence). The J segment lost 10 bases and the V segment lost 4 bases, leaving 5 bases of the junction unmatched. There are 13 residues in the CDR3. The CDR3 region is CASSPRTSGGQYF. The CDR3 nucleotides read TGTGCCAGCAGCCCTAGGACTAGCGGGGGCCAGTACTTC.

This clonotype was detected a few times. V is TRBV27 and J is TRBJ2-3; no clear D. The V end was cut by 5 bases, the J end by 2 bases, with 14 bases between. Germline V gene data show CDR1 as MNHEY and CDR2 as SMNVEV (reference sequence). The CDR3 length is 15 residues. CDR3 bases: TGTGCCAGCAGTAGGTGGATTGAGAACACAGATACGCAGTATTTT. Translating it yields CASSRWIENTDTQYF.

This clonotype was seen at least ten times. The chain recombines TRBV6-6 with TRBJ2-5, with D possibly called TRBD1 or TRBD2 (5 bases each). The CDR3 is 15 amino acids. Germline CDR1 reads MNHNY; CDR2 reads SVGAGI (reference sequence). V was pared by 8 bases and J by 4 bases, with 20 bases between. CDR3 DNA: TGTGCCAGCCTACTCGGGACGACACCCGGAGAGACCCAGTACTTC. Encoded protein: CASLLGTTPGETQYF.

This clonotype came up many times. V gene TRBV20-1 combines with J gene TRBJ2-3; 12 bases map to TRBD2. Germline CDR1 and CDR2: DFQATT and SNEGSKA (reference sequence). The CDR3 is 15 amino acids. With V trimmed by 6 bases and J by 2 bases, 6 bases remained unmatched. The CDR3 DNA sequence: TGCAGTGCCAGTAGGACTAGCGGGAACACAGATACGCAGTATTTT. Translating gives CSASRTSGNTDTQYF.

The chain joins TRBV20-1 to TRBJ1-6, with 7 bases that match TRBD1. The germline gives CDR1 DFQATT, CDR2 SNEGSKA (reference sequence). CDR3 length: 13 residues. Germline trimming cut 6 bases from V and 7 bases from J; bases unmatched to any gene: 6. The CDR3 bases are TGCAGTGCCAGGGGGAGGGCGAATTCACCCCTCCACTTT. It codes for CSARGRANSPLHF.

This clonotype was counted at least ten times. The V call is TRBV5-1, the J call TRBJ2-7; 10 bases align to TRBD1. The CDR3 runs 15 residues. The V gene's germline CDR1 is SGHRS and CDR2 YFSETQ. J gave up 4 bases and V 3 bases, and 7 bases lay outside the gene matches. The CDR3 loop is CASSSPRTGGYEQYF. CDR3 nucleotide sequence: TGCGCCAGCAGCTCTCCCCGGACAGGGGGATACGAGCAGTACTTC.